This T cell receptor beta chain is from a study of T cells in Graves' hyperthyroidism and ophthalmopathy. Whole-study results and caveats: A 13 V-J signature model discriminated ophthalmopathy versus stable hyperthyroidism.

The PBMCs were sourced from fresh peripheral blood (about 9.7 ml). TCR beta CDR3 regions were amplified from RNA transcripts. When the TCR CDR3 underwent first-round RT-PCR, the HTBI primer set was used. MiXCR, applied by TCRdb to the multiplex PCR reads, yields one record per CDR3 protein. The data hold about 680,000 distinct CDR3 sequences, with 30% to 40% observed a single time. V lost 3 bases, J lost 1 base, and 6 bases lay in between. CDR1 is SGHAT, CDR2 FQNNGV, per germline. This CDR3 is 14 amino acids long. This clonotype has a count of ten or more. Its cognate antigen is unknown. The sequenced sample consisted of blood. The origin of this receptor is a woman aged 40 to 50 with Graves' hyperthyroidism. The chain joins TRBV11-2 to TRBJ2-2, with no clear D. CDR3 residues: CASSFQRNTGELFF. CDR3 bases: TGTGCCAGCAGCTTTCAAAGGAACACCGGGGAGCTGTTTTTT.